The source of this T cell receptor (beta chain) is a study of molecular identifiers for immune sequencing clone quantification. Looking at the study overall: Replicate experiments divided RNA from about 19,000 or 110,000 naive CD8 cells into five parts and sequenced four.

This clonotype was seen at least ten times. Preparation of the bulk TCR libraries relied on previously described methods and listed TCR primers. TCRdb reprocessed the PCR reads via MiXCR and lists one record per CDR3 protein. The profile shows nearly 650,000 distinct CDR3 sequences, 25% of them singletons. Libraries of naive CD8 cells were prepared from approximately 20,000 to 1,000,000 sorted cells using 10%, 30% or 50% RNA. The sorting of naive CD8 T cells used the CD8+CD4-CCR7+CD45RA+ phenotype. Trimming stripped 5 bases from V and 4 bases from J, with 23 bases between. The CDR3 length is 17 residues. Germline V gene lookup returns CDR1 LGHDT and CDR2 YNNKEL (reference sequence).

The sequencing sample was made of naive CD8+ T cells from blood, with Jurkat cell RNA spiked in. Subset meaning: FACS-sorted CD8+CD4-CCR7+CD45RA+ naive T cells. This TCR was sampled from a human donor in good health. Some libraries in this study had Jurkat cell RNA spiked in. J is TRBJ1-1 and V is TRBV3-1; D unresolved. Written as DNA, the CDR3 is TGTGCCAGCAGCATAGGATGGGGATTTGGGTCCTCCACTGAAGCTTTCTTT. It codes for CASSIGWGFGSSTEAFF.